The 23 T cell receptor beta chains below come from one sample, sequenced in a study of PD-1 blockade in classical Hodgkin lymphoma. Time point denoted: cycle 4 day 1 (C4D1), after more than five weeks of nivolumab. Every patient relapsed after autologous stem cell transplantation, and brentuximab vedotin exposure varied. The table came from immunoSEQ multiplex PCR; TCRdb's copy has only in-frame clones and leaves some out. The repertoire holds 100,000 or so clones, with 90% as singletons. This sample comprised peripheral blood mononuclear cells (PBMCs), obtained before the fourth cycle of nivolumab. These receptors came from a human donor with classical Hodgkin lymphoma.

The chain combines TRBV7-2 with TRBJ1-5, with TRBD1 matching over 9 bases. Germline CDR1 and CDR2: SGHTA and FQGNSA. V gave up 3 bases and J gave up 4 bases; unmatched junction bases: 1. CDR3 length: 14 amino acids. The CDR3 spells CASSFDRGNQPQHF. The DNA for the CDR3 is TGTGCCAGCAGCTTCGACAGGGGGAATCAGCCCCAGCATTTT.

The chain is built from TRBV7-8 and TRBJ1-1; no definite D call. Per the germline V gene, CDR1 is SGHVS and CDR2 is FQNEAQ. The CDR3 spans 14 residues. V shed 0 bases and J shed 4 bases, with 9 bases lying between them. CDR3 nucleotides: TGTGCCAGCAGCTTAGCCCCGGACTTCACTGAAGCTTTCTTT. Residues: CASSLAPDFTEAFF.

The gene calls are TRBV2 and TRBJ2-7; 8 nucleotides match TRBD1. CDR3 length: 16 amino acids. The germline CDR1 and CDR2 sequences are SNHLY and FYNNEI. Losses at the gene ends were 2 bases for V and 2 bases for J; bases not matched to a gene: 8. In DNA form, the CDR3 reads TGTGCCAGCAGTGAATCATGGAGACAGGGGCCCTACGAGCAGTACTTC. Translated: CASSESWRQGPYEQYF.

This clone was observed once. The V gene is TRBV15, the J gene TRBJ2-7; unclear D gene. Trimming took 0 bases from V and 0 from J, leaving 12 bases between them. In germline, CDR1 is LNHNV, CDR2 YYDKDF (reference sequence). The CDR3 is 16 amino acids. CDR3 nucleotide sequence: TGTGCCACCAGCAGAGATCGGGTGGGTAGCTCCTACGAGCAGTACTTC. Translated: CATSRDRVGSSYEQYF.

The rearrangement uses TRBV29-1 and TRBJ2-7; 12 bases line up with TRBD1. The V gene's germline CDR1 is SQVTM and CDR2 ANQGSEA. The CDR3 consists of 16 residues. With 2 bases clipped from V and 2 bases from J, the junction kept 7 bases outside the gene matches. In DNA form, the CDR3 reads TGCAGCGTTGAAAGGGAGGGACAGGGGGCGGCCTACGAGCAGTACTTC. The encoded protein is CSVEREGQGAAYEQYF.

The chain employs TRBV27 and TRBJ1-1, with D perhaps matching TRBD1 (6 bases). The CDR3 is made up of 12 amino acids. The germline V gene has CDR1 MNHEY and CDR2 SMNVEV (reference sequence). V shed 5 bases and J shed 10 bases, with 14 bases lying between them. CDR3 sequence: CASSGPGGSAFF. For the CDR3, the DNA is TGTGCCAGCAGTGGCCCGGGGGGCTCAGCTTTCTTT.

In its sample, this clone was seen once. The rearrangement links TRBV30 to TRBJ2-5; TRBD2 might be the D (5 bases). This CDR3 has 13 amino acids. The germline CDR1 and CDR2 sequences are GTSNPN and SVGIG (reference sequence). V was clipped by 4 bases and J by 5 bases, with 14 bases between them. The CDR3 bases are TGTGCCTGGAATGGGCTAGCTGGTGAGACCCAGTACTTC. Residues: CAWNGLAGETQYF.

The CDR3 bases are TGCGCCAGCAGCCAAGAAAGTCAACTAGGGGGGGGCAGGCGGGATACGCAGTATTTT. Its translation: CASSQESQLGGGRRDTQYF. This rearrangement joins TRBV4-3 to TRBJ2-3; weak D call: TRBD2 (7 bases). Germline V gene data show CDR1 as LGHNA and CDR2 as YSLEER. The CDR3 loop spans 19 amino acids. Trimming stripped 0 bases from V and 6 bases from J, with 25 bases between.

The chain uses TRBV5-4 and TRBJ2-1; 10 bases fit TRBD2. Germline CDR1 and CDR2: SGHNT and YYREEE (reference sequence). The CDR3 is 16 residues long. Losses at the gene ends were 4 bases for V and 5 bases for J; bases not matched to a gene: 9. The CDR3 DNA follows: TGTGCCAGCAGCCTGCCCGAGCGGGGGGGCCACAATGAGCAGTTCTTC. This sequence encodes CASSLPERGGHNEQFF.

This sequence joins TRBV18 and TRBJ1-3; 7 bases agree with TRBD1. The CDR3 sequence is 17 residues long. Germline values: CDR1 KGHSH, CDR2 LQKENI. J gave up 4 bases and V 4 bases, and 13 bases lay outside the gene matches. CDR3 in DNA: TGTGCCAGCTCACTCTCTCGGACAGGAGGCTCGGGAAACACCATATATTTT. The encoded protein is CASSLSRTGGSGNTIYF.

This sequence joins TRBV10-3 and TRBJ2-7, with D possibly being TRBD1 (5 bases). V lost 0 bases, J lost 5 bases, and 14 bases lay in between. Germline assignment: CDR1 ENHRY and CDR2 SYGVKD. The CDR3 spans 15 residues. DNA of the CDR3: TGTGCCATCAGTGAGTCGGAAACAGGTGCGGACGAGCAGTACTTC. Translated: CAISESETGADEQYF.

The V and J genes are TRBV30 and TRBJ2-3; 7 bases are a match to TRBD1. The CDR3 has 14 amino acids. The germline CDR1 and CDR2 sequences are GTSNPN and SVGIG (reference sequence). V shed 2 bases and J 6 bases; nucleotides not matched to a gene: 8. CDR3 DNA: TGTGCCTGGAGTTCGACCGACAGGGTTGATACGCAGTATTTT. This encodes CAWSSTDRVDTQYF.

The chain couples TRBV19 to TRBJ1-6, with D perhaps matching TRBD1 (6 bases). The CDR3 totals 16 residues. V was clipped by 6 bases and J by 0 bases, with 12 bases between them. The V gene's germline CDR1 is LNHDA and CDR2 SQIVND (reference sequence). CDR3 sequence reads: CASSASDSSYNSPLHF. The CDR3 nucleotides read TGTGCCAGTAGCGCCTCGGACAGCTCCTATAATTCACCCCTCCACTTT.

This sequence joins TRBV7-9 and TRBJ1-4, with D unclear. Looked up from germline, CDR1 is SEHNR and CDR2 is FQNEAQ (reference sequence). V shed 5 bases and J shed 0 bases, with 13 bases lying between them. CDR3 length: 16 residues. For the CDR3, the DNA is TGTGCCAGCAGCACCCGCGGATCTGCAACTAATGAAAAACTGTTTTTT. It encodes CASSTRGSATNEKLFF.

The chain combines TRBV28 with TRBJ1-5; D might be TRBD1 (6 bases). CDR3 length: 16 amino acids. The germline V and J ends were trimmed by 4 bases and 6 bases, with 19 bases remaining between them. The germline V gene has CDR1 MDHEN and CDR2 SYDVKM. This CDR3 is CASSSPRRGRVQPQHF. As DNA, the CDR3 is TGTGCCAGCAGTTCTCCCAGGAGGGGGAGAGTTCAGCCCCAGCATTTT.

In DNA form, the CDR3 reads TGTGCCAGCAGCCCCAGGGTTGGGAATGAAAAACTGTTTTTT. This gives the protein CASSPRVGNEKLFF. The chain recombines TRBV14 with TRBJ1-4; possibly TRBD1 for D (5 bases). The CDR3 runs 14 residues. V lost 4 bases and J lost 5, with 11 bases in between. Germline CDR1 reads SGHDN; CDR2 reads FVKESK.

J is TRBJ1-1 and V is TRBV6-1, with D possibly being TRBD1 (6 bases). The germline V gene encodes CDR1 MNHNS and CDR2 SASEGT. Between the trimmed V and J ends, which lost 4 bases and 0 bases, there was a span of 9 bases. This CDR3 region has 14 residues. CDR3 sequence: CASSAGQLNTEAFF. The CDR3 bases are TGTGCCAGCAGTGCTGGACAGTTGAACACTGAAGCTTTCTTT.

This rearrangement joins TRBV6-1 to TRBJ1-5; D unresolved. The length of the CDR3 is 15 residues. Trimming left V 2 bases short and J 2 bases short, with 10 bases between. In germline, CDR1 is MNHNS, CDR2 SASEGT. CDR3 DNA: TGTGCCAGCAGTGAACTTGGGCACCGCAATCAGCCCCAGCATTTT. As protein: CASSELGHRNQPQHF.

The chain uses TRBV30 and TRBJ2-5; D is unresolved. The germline V gene encodes CDR1 GTSNPN and CDR2 SVGIG (reference sequence). V was shortened by 8 bases and J by 4 bases, with 14 bases between the two germline ends. The CDR3 covers 12 residues. The CDR3: CAHQRASETQYF. In DNA, the CDR3 is TGTGCCCACCAGAGAGCCTCAGAGACCCAGTACTTC. Together with reference TRBV30 and TRBJ2-5, the CDR3 gives the full variable domain: SQTIHQWPATLVQPVGSPLSLECTVEGTSNPNLYWYRQAAGRGLQLLFYSVGIGQISSEVPQNLSASRPQDRQFILSSKKLLLSDSGFYLCAHQRASETQYFGPGTRLLVL.

This sequence joins TRBV11-3 and TRBJ2-7, with D possibly being TRBD1 (5 bases). Germline CDR1 SGHNT, CDR2 YENEEA. This CDR3 contains 13 residues. Trimming cost V 1 base and J 6 bases, with 10 bases left between them. The CDR3 DNA reads TGTGCCAGCAGCTTAGGCGTGGGGCCCGAGCAGTACTTC. It codes for CASSLGVGPEQYF.

V gene TRBV10-1 combines with J gene TRBJ2-3; weak D call: TRBD1 (6 bases). The CDR3 runs 14 residues. Trimming stripped 5 bases from V and 4 bases from J, with 13 bases between. CDR1 is WNHNN and CDR2 is SYGVQD in the germline V gene (reference sequence). The CDR3 region is CASSSNREPDTQYF. Written as DNA, the CDR3 is TGCGCCAGCAGTTCGAACAGGGAGCCAGATACGCAGTATTTT.

This chain connects TRBV18 to TRBJ1-6; 9 nucleotides align to TRBD1. Per the germline V gene, CDR1 is KGHSH and CDR2 is LQKENI. CDR3 size: 18 residues. V shed 5 bases, J shed 6 bases, and the junction held 14 bases outside the gene matches. CDR3: CASSSLPPGQGSNSPLHF. Here the CDR3 DNA reads TGTGCCAGCTCATCCTTACCTCCGGGACAGGGAAGTAATTCACCCCTCCACTTT.

This chain connects TRBV11-3 to TRBJ1-6; D unclear. V lost 0 bases and J 7 bases, leaving 7 bases between the germline ends. Germline lookup yields CDR1 SGHNT and CDR2 YENEEA. This CDR3 is built from 14 residues. The CDR3 DNA sequence: TGTGCCAGCAGCTTAGATCCCAGAAATTCACCCCTCCACTTT. Its protein is CASSLDPRNSPLHF.